These T cell receptor beta chains were read from a single sample in a study of long-term antiretroviral therapy in people with HIV. Here immunoSEQ multiplex PCR was the method, and the copy in TCRdb shows in-frame clones only, minus some. The sample holds under 45,000 clones; over 90% are singletons and the top ten take 2% to 2.5%. Sequencing used unsorted PBMCs, obtained 9 to 9.5 years after starting antiretroviral therapy. These receptors came from a man aged 25 to 45 with HIV. The CDR3 runs from the conserved cysteine through the conserved F or W. D genes are given only for firm matches. Rows may omit the clone size; those that give it use once, few, many or a size class.

clone_size d_call j_call v_call cdr3_nt cdr3_aa
- - TRBJ2-3 TRBV7-3 TGTGCCAGCAGCTTAACTGGGTCGGGAACAGATACGCAGTATTTT CASSLTGSGTDTQYF
- TRBD2 TRBJ2-3 TRBV19 TGTGCCAGTAAAGGGGCGGGGGTCACAGATACGCAGTATTTT CASKGAGVTDTQYF
- - TRBJ2-2 TRBV30 TGTGCCTGGAGACGGCTAATTAACACCGGGGAGCTGTTTTTT CAWRRLINTGELFF
- - TRBJ1-2 TRBV6-1 TGTGCCAGCACCCAAGGGGCTATCTATGGCTACACCTTC CASTQGAIYGYTF
- - TRBJ2-4 TRBV11-2 TGTGCCAGCAGCTTGGGTGTCAAAAACATTCAGTACTTC CASSLGVKNIQYF
- TRBD2 TRBJ2-3 TRBV11-2 TGTGCCAGCAGCTTATGGGCGGGGGATATCACAGATACGCAGTATTTT CASSLWAGDITDTQYF
- - TRBJ1-2 TRBV6-6 TGTGCCAGCAGTTGGACGGCCGAAGACGGCTACACCTTC CASSWTAEDGYTF
- TRBD1 TRBJ2-1 TRBV29-1 TGCAGCGTATTAGGGGACGGGGACAGGGGTGTGAATGAGCAGTTCTTC CSVLGDGDRGVNEQFF
- - TRBJ1-2 TRBV18 TGTGCCAGTTCTAGGGGGAACTATGGCTACACCTTC CASSRGNYGYTF
- - TRBJ2-7 TRBV19 TGTGCCAGTAGTAGAGGGAGGAGGACGTCCCCATCAGATGAGCAGTACTTC CASSRGRRTSPSDEQYF
- - TRBJ1-1 TRBV15 TGTGCCACCAGCGAGAGATTCCCGCCAGGGAAAATAATGAACACTGAAGCTTTCTTT CATSERFPPGKIMNTEAFF
- - TRBJ1-1 TRBV11-3 TGTGCCAGCAGCACCGGTGCGGCTGAAGCTTTCTTT CASSTGAAEAFF
large TRBD1 TRBJ1-1 TRBV6-1 TGTGCCAGCAGTGGCGGGACAGCTCATGAAGCTTTCTTT CASSGGTAHEAFF
- TRBD1 TRBJ1-6 TRBV11-2 TGTGCCAGCAGCTTAGTAGGGGACAGGGGCTCCTATAATTCACCCCTCCACTTT CASSLVGDRGSYNSPLHF
once - TRBJ2-6 TRBV10-2 TGCGCCAGCAGTGAGTCGACAGGTGCCTCTGGGGCCAACGTCCTGACTTTC CASSESTGASGANVLTF
- - TRBJ1-5 TRBV6-5 TGTGCCAGCAGTAGGGCCGGGTTAGGCAATCAGCCCCAGCATTTT CASSRAGLGNQPQHF
- - TRBJ1-6 TRBV25-1 TGTGCCAGCAGTCCGCCGGGACAAGATAATTCACCCCTCCACTTT CASSPPGQDNSPLHF
- - TRBJ1-6 TRBV5-6 TGTGCCAGCAGCCCAATAGGGGACAATTCACCCCTCCACTTT CASSPIGDNSPLHF
- - TRBJ2-7 TRBV7-9 TGTGCCAGCAGCTATAGTGGGGGGAAAGGGGAGCAGTACTTC CASSYSGGKGEQYF
- TRBD1 TRBJ1-1 TRBV4-1 TGCGCCAGCAGCCCTGCGGGACAGGGATTGACTGAAGCTTTCTTT CASSPAGQGLTEAFF
- - TRBJ1-2 TRBV9 TGTGCCAGCAGCGCTGGGACACGCTATGGCTACACCTTC CASSAGTRYGYTF
- TRBD1 TRBJ2-2 TRBV10-1 TGCGCCAGCAGTGCCCAGTCGGGACAGGCTTCCACCGGGGAGCTGTTTTTT CASSAQSGQASTGELFF
- TRBD1 TRBJ2-3 TRBV5-4 TGTGCCAGCAGCCGGGACAGGGAGGCAGATACGCAGTATTTT CASSRDREADTQYF
- - TRBJ1-1 TRBV11-2 TGTGCCAGCAGCTTAGCATCGGCCGGGGCAGCTTTCTTT CASSLASAGAAFF
- TRBD1 TRBJ1-2 TRBV30 TGTGCAAACCTAGGGGGCGAGGGCTACACCTTC CANLGGEGYTF
- - TRBJ2-5 TRBV10-3 TGTGCCATCAGTGAACGGGCGGGGGCCTCGGGGACCCAGTACTTC CAISERAGASGTQYF
- TRBD1 TRBJ1-4 TRBV2 TGTGCCAGCAGCAGATTCGGGACAGACAATAATGAAAAACTGTTTTTT CASSRFGTDNNEKLFF
- - TRBJ1-2 TRBV6-1 TGTGCCAGCAGTGATCACGGTAACTATGGCTACACCTTC CASSDHGNYGYTF
- - TRBJ2-7 TRBV5-8 TGTGCCAGCAGCCCCGGGACACTCTACGAGCAGTACTTC CASSPGTLYEQYF
- - TRBJ2-1 TRBV6-1 TGTGCCAGCAGTGAAGATTTGGGAGTATACAATGAGCAGTTCTTC CASSEDLGVYNEQFF
- - TRBJ1-1 TRBV6-1 TGTGCCAGCAGTGAAGACGGGACTCCAAAGTTGTCTTTCTTT CASSEDGTPKLSFF
- - TRBJ2-2 TRBV5-8 TGTGCCAGCAGCTTGGCCATCCGAACCGGGGGCACCGGGGAGCTGTTTTTT CASSLAIRTGGTGELFF
- - TRBJ1-2 TRBV15 TGTGCCACCAGCTCAGCGGGGAGCTTTTATGGCTACACCTTC CATSSAGSFYGYTF
- - TRBJ1-3 TRBV5-1 TGCGCCAGCACGCAGGGTTCCTCTGGAAACACCATATATTTT CASTQGSSGNTIYF
large - TRBJ2-3 TRBV7-3 TGTGCCAGCAGCCGTCTAGCGAAGAGCACAGATACGCAGTATTTT CASSRLAKSTDTQYF
- - TRBJ1-3 TRBV7-9 TGTGCCAGCAGCCGCGCCCTCAGGGAGGCTGGAAACACCATATATTTT CASSRALREAGNTIYF
- - TRBJ1-1 TRBV19 TGTGCCAGTAGTATAGGTAGGGAAGCTTTCTTT CASSIGREAFF
- - TRBJ2-5 TRBV19 TGTGCCAGTAGCCGCGGGAAAGAGACCCAGTACTTC CASSRGKETQYF
once - TRBJ1-4 TRBV7-9 TGTGCCAGCAGCTTAGGCGGGACAATAGGTGAAAAACTGTTTTTT CASSLGGTIGEKLFF
- - TRBJ1-4 TRBV11-2 TGTGCCAGCAGCCTCCGTGAGGGGATAGGGACTAATGAAAAACTGTTTTTT CASSLREGIGTNEKLFF
- - TRBJ2-1 TRBV28 TGTGCCAGCAGTTCTTTCACCAGCTCCTACAATGAGCAGTTCTTC CASSSFTSSYNEQFF
- - TRBJ1-4 TRBV5-1 TGCGCCAGCAGCTTAGGACAGTTTAATGAAAAACTGTTTTTT CASSLGQFNEKLFF
- TRBD1 TRBJ1-5 TRBV6-1 TGTGCCAGCAGCGCCACAGGGGATAGCAATCAGCCCCAGCATTTT CASSATGDSNQPQHF
- - TRBJ1-2 TRBV4-1 TGCGCCAGCAGCCAAGAGGCCAGGGCGCGATATGGCTACACCTTC CASSQEARARYGYTF
- - TRBJ2-5 TRBV19 TGTGCCAGTAGTAGTAGAGGAGACATCGAGACCCAGTACTTC CASSSRGDIETQYF
- TRBD2 TRBJ2-1 TRBV2 TGTGCCAGCAGTGAATTTAGCGGGGGGCCCAATGAGCAGTTCTTC CASSEFSGGPNEQFF